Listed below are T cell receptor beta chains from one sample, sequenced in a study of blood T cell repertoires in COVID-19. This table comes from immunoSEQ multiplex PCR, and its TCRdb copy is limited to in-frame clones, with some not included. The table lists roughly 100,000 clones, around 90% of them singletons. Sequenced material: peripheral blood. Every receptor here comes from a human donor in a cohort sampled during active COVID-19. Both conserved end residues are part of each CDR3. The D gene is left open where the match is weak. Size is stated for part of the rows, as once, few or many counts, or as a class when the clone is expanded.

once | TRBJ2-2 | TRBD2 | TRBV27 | CASSRLAGPGELFF | TGTGCCAGCAGCCGACTAGCGGGTCCCGGGGAGCTGTTTTTT
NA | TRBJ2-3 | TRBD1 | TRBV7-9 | CASSPTGGSSTDTQYF | TGTGCCAGCAGCCCGACAGGGGGCTCTAGCACAGATACGCAGTATTTT
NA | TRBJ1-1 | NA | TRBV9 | CASSLDKNTEAFF | TGTGCCAGCAGCTTAGACAAGAACACTGAAGCTTTCTTT
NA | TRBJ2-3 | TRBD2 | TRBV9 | CASSSIAGATDTQYF | TGTGCCAGCAGCTCCATAGCGGGGGCCACAGATACGCAGTATTTT
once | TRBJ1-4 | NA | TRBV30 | CAWSGGNEKLFF | TGTGCCTGGAGCGGAGGGAATGAAAAACTGTTTTTT
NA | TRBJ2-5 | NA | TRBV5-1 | CASSFPRFQETQYF | TGCGCCAGCAGCTTCCCGAGGTTCCAAGAGACCCAGTACTTC
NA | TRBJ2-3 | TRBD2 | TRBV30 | CAWNVGGPDTDTQYF | TGTGCCTGGAATGTGGGAGGGCCCGATACAGATACGCAGTATTTT
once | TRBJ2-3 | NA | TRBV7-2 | CASSLSRGADTQYF | TGTGCCAGCAGCTTAAGTCGCGGGGCAGATACGCAGTATTTT
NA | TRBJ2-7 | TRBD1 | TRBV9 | CASSTRTGGAEQYF | TGTGCCAGCAGCACCCGGACAGGGGGCGCCGAGCAGTACTTC
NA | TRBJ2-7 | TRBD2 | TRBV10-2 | CASSGGTTLFEQYF | TGCGCCAGCAGTGGTGGGACTACCCTTTTCGAGCAGTACTTC
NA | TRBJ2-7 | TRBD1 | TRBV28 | CASAPTGMGSSEQYF | TGTGCCAGCGCCCCGACAGGGATGGGGTCGAGCGAGCAGTACTTC
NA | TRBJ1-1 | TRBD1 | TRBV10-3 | CAISPRPGTENTEAFF | TGTGCCATCAGCCCTCGCCCCGGGACAGAGAACACTGAAGCTTTCTTT
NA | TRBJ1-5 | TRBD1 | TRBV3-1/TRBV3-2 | CASSQGDRGRPQHF | TGTGCCAGCAGCCAAGGAGACAGGGGACGGCCCCAGCATTTT
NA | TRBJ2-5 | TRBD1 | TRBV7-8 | CASSRQGAGETQYF | TGTGCCAGCAGCAGACAGGGGGCTGGAGAGACCCAGTACTTC
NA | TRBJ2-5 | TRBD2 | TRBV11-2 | CASSSGGQETQYF | TGTGCCAGCAGCTCGGGGGGGCAAGAGACCCAGTACTTC
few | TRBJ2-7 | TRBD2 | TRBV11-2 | CASSLGTSGSYEQYF | TGTGCCAGCAGCTTGGGGACTAGCGGGAGTTACGAGCAGTACTTC
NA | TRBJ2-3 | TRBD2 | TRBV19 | CASSISSASGYNTDTQYF | TGTGCCAGTAGTATAAGCTCGGCTAGCGGTTATAACACAGATACGCAGTATTTT
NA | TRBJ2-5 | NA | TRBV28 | CASSFPGVRETQYF | TGTGCCAGCAGTTTCCCGGGGGTACGGGAGACCCAGTACTTC
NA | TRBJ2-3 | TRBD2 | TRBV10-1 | CASSGGTSGGRGVPDTQYF | TGCGCCAGCAGTGGGGGGACTAGCGGGGGAAGGGGAGTACCAGATACGCAGTATTTT
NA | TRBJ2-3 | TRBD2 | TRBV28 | CATKSGDTDTQYF | TGTGCTACTAAGAGCGGGGATACAGATACGCAGTATTTT
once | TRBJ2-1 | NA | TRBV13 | CASSLGEYNEQFF | TGTGCCAGCAGCCTCGGGGAATACAATGAGCAGTTCTTC
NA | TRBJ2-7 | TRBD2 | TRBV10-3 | CAISLTSGEDEQYF | TGTGCCATCAGCCTCACTAGCGGGGAGGACGAGCAGTACTTC
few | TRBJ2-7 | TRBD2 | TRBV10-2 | CASKPGLATYEQYF | TGCGCCAGCAAACCGGGACTAGCAACCTACGAGCAGTACTTC
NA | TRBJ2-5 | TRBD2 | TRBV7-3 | CASSPGGGRGETQYF | TGTGCCAGCAGCCCCGGGGGGGGGCGAGGGGAGACCCAGTACTTC
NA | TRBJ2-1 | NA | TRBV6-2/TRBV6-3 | CASSYFGYDKNNEQFF | TGTGCCAGCAGTTACTTCGGGTACGATAAGAACAATGAGCAGTTCTTC
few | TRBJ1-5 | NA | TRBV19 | CASSIASDQPQHF | TGTGCCAGTAGTATAGCAAGCGATCAGCCCCAGCATTTT
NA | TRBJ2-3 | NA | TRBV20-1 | CSASGHPGTDTQYF | TGCAGTGCTAGTGGGCACCCAGGGACAGATACGCAGTATTTT
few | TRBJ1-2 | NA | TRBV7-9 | CASSLVERYGYTF | TGTGCCAGCAGCTTAGTAGAGCGATATGGCTACACCTTC
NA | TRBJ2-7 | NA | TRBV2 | CASFGTTQPSYEQYF | TGTGCCAGCTTCGGAACTACGCAGCCCTCCTACGAGCAGTACTTC
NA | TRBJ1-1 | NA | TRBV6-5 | CASRRGLLNTEAFF | TGTGCCAGCAGGCGGGGCCTTTTGAACACTGAAGCTTTCTTT
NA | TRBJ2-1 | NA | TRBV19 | CASSMKGGRADEQFF | TGTGCCAGTAGTATGAAGGGCGGCAGGGCAGATGAGCAGTTCTTC
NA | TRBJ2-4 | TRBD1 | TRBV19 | CASSADRAKNIQYF | TGTGCCAGTAGTGCGGACAGGGCCAAAAACATTCAGTACTTC
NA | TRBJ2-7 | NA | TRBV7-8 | CASSLHRVEQYF | TGTGCCAGCAGCTTACACAGGGTCGAGCAGTACTTC
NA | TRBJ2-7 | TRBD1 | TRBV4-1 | CASSRAGTDTNSYEQYF | TGCGCCAGCAGCCGTGCCGGGACAGACACTAACTCCTACGAGCAGTACTTC
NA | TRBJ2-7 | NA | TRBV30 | CAWSVGREVDEQYF | TGTGCCTGGAGTGTTGGCAGGGAGGTGGACGAGCAGTACTTC
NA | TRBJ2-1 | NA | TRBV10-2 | CASTRGFESLYNEQFF | TGCGCCAGCACCCGGGGTTTCGAATCCCTATACAATGAGCAGTTCTTC
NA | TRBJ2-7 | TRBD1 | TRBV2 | CASSSDRGRKQYF | TGTGCCAGCAGTAGCGACAGGGGGCGCAAGCAGTACTTC
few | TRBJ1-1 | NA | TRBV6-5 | CASSSGGFRKAFF | TGTGCCAGCAGTTCGGGGGGGTTTCGGAAAGCTTTCTTT
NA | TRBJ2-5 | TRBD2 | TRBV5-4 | CASSPGLAGFVETQYF | TGTGCCAGCAGCCCGGGATTAGCGGGGTTCGTTGAGACCCAGTACTTC